This TCR beta chain was observed in a study of blood T cell repertoires in COVID-19 (TCRdb year 2020). In terms of the full investigation: The collaborator samples originated in the United States, Italy and Spain and spanned the acute and convalescent phases of COVID-19. Where HLA class I and class II types were available, the types were taken from metadata supplied by the sample provider, not from assay-based typing. The dataset comprised deeply sampled blood TCRbeta repertoires from subjects exposed to, actively infected with, or recovered from COVID-19. The sample metadata nearly always contained a de-identified subject ID, COVID-19 status, age in years and sex. The prospective study material was composed of cDNA or gDNA derived from T cells, B-cell-depleted T cells, or PBMCs. A freely available public database, intended as a resource for researchers studying the immune response to SARS-CoV-2, is where the repertoires were released. The samples were drawn from two sources: the first 160 participants of the ongoing ImmuneRACE study, and 1,000 to 1,500 subjects contributed by 6 global collaborators.

The immunoSEQ Assay, a bias-controlled multiplex PCR, was used to amplify TCRbeta CDR3 regions from genomic DNA. On the authors' methods: Within the assay, amplification of reference gene primers was used to estimate how many nucleated cells each sample contained. Sequence reads were collapsed and filtered to measure the absolute abundance of every unique TCRbeta CDR3 rearrangement. For each sample, productive Simpson clonality was calculated as the square root of Simpson's diversity index across productive rearrangements. TCRdb obtained this table from immuneACCESS and retained in-frame rearrangements with V and J assigned. These tables miss some clones; where compared with another copy, unresolved V genes account for less than half of the shortfall, and the remainder is unexplained. The V and J calls and the clone size are those of that table, but D and trimming were determined from the DNA. This sample gives tens of thousands of clones in total; roughly 80% of them show up just once. The ten largest clonotypes hold about 18% of the sample.

In the case of this clone: There is no known antigen for this receptor. Nothing much larger sits one base from this clone, and base qualities are not available.

Summary of the overall study and its limitations: The quantity of clinical and demographic metadata differed by source and by participant and was supplied without curation.

The collaborating institutions used their own protocols to collect whole blood in K2EDTA tubes. Collaborator samples were shipped for TCRbeta analysis as frozen whole blood, isolated PBMCs, or DNA extracted from either sample type. The origin of this receptor is a woman in her sixties with acute or convalescent COVID-19. Material for sequencing was peripheral blood.

DNA sequence: TGTGCCAGCAGTCTAGACAGTTATAGCAATCAGCCCCAGCATTTT. Protein translation: CASSLDSYSNQPQHF. The sequence links TRBV6-5 to TRBJ1-5, and the D gene may be TRBD1, 5 bases matching. Based on the germline V gene, the CDR1 and CDR2 sequences are MNHEY and SVGAGI. V gives up 5 bases and J gives up 0 bases, and the segment between their germline ends measures 11 bases. The CDR3 measures 15 amino acids from cysteine to phenylalanine. Just CDR3 DNA is preserved here, 45 bases in frame from base 1.